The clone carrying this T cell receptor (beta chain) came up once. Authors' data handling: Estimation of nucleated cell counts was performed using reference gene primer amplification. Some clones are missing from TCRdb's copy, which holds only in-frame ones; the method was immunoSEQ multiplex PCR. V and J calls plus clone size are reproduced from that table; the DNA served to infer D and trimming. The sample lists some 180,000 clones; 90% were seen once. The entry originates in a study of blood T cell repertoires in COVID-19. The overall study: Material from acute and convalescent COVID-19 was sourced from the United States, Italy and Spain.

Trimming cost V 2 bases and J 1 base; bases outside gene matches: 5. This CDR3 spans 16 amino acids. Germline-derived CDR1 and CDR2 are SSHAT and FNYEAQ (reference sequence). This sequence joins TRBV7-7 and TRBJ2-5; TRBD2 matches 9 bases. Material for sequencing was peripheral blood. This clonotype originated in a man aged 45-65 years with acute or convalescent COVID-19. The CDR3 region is CASSLSTSGPQETQYF. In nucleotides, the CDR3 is TGTGCCAGCAGCTTATCCACTAGCGGGCCCCAAGAGACCCAGTACTTC.